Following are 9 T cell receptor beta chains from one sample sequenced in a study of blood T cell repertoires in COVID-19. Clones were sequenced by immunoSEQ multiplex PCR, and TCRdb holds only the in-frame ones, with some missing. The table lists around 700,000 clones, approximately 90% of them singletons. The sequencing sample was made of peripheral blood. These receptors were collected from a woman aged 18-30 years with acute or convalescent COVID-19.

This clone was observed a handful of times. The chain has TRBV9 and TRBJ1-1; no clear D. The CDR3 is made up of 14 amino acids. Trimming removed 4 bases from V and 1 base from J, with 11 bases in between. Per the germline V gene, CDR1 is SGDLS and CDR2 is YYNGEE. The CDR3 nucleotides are TGTGCCAGCAGCCCTCAAAGCGGGAACACTGAAGCTTTCTTT. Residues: CASSPQSGNTEAFF.

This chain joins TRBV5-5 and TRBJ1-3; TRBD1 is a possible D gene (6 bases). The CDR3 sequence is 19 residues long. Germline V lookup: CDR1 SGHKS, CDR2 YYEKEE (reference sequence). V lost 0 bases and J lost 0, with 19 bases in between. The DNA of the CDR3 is TGTGCCAGCAGCTTGGAACCGCAGGGGCCAAACGTCTCTGGAAACACCATATATTTT. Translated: CASSLEPQGPNVSGNTIYF.

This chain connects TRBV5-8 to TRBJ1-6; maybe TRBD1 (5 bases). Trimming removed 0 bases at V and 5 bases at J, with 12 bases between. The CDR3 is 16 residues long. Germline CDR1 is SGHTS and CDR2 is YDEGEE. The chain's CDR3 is CASSLVQGLDNSPLHF. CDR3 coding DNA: TGTGCCAGCAGCTTGGTCCAGGGCCTCGATAATTCACCCCTCCACTTT.

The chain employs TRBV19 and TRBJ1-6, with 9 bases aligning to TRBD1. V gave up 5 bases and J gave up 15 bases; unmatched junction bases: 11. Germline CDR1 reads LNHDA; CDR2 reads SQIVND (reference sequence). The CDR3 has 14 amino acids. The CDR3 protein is CASSPGQGPLGLHF. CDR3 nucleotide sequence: TGTGCCAGTAGTCCGGGACAGGGCCCCTTAGGCCTCCACTTT.

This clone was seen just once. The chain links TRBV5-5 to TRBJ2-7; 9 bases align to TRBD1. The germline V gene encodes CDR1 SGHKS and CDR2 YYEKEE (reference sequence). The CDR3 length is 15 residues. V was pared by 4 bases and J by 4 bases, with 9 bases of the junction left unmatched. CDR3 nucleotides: TGTGCCAGCAGCGCACCGGGACAGGGCATGTACGAGCAGTACTTC. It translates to CASSAPGQGMYEQYF.

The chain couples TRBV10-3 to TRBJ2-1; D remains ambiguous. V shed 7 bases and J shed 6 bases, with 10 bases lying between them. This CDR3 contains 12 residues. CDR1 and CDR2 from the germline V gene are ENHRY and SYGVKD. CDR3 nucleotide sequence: TGTGCCATCAAGGAGCGACGCAATGAGCAGTTCTTC. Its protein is CAIKERRNEQFF.

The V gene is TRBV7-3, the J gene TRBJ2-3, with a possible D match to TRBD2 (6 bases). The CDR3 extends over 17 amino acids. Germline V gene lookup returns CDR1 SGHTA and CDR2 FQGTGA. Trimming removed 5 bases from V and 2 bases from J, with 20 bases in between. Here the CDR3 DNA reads TGTGCCAGCAGCCCAAGGGCGGGGTTGGGTCACACAGATACGCAGTATTTT. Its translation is CASSPRAGLGHTDTQYF.

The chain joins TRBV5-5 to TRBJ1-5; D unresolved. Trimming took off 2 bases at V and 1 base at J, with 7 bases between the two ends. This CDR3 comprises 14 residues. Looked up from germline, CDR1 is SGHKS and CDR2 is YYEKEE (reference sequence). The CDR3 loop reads CASSFAGSNQPQHF. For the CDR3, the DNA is TGTGCCAGCAGCTTTGCGGGGAGCAATCAGCCCCAGCATTTT.

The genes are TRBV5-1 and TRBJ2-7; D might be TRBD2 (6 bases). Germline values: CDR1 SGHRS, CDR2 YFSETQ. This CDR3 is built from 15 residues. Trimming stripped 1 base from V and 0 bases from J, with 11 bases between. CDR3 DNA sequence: TGCGCCAGCAGCTTGACGGGGAGGAGCTCCTACGAGCAGTACTTC. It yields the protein CASSLTGRSSYEQYF.